This TCR beta chain emerged from a study of CXCR3-negative and CXCR3-positive naive CD8 T cells. Regarding the study as a whole: CXCR3-positive naive cells had TRB CDR3s that were more hydrophobic than CXCR3-negative naive cells had. Researchers reported similar TRBV-TRBJ usage in naive CXCR3-negative and CXCR3-positive cells, though memory differed.

The germline V gene encodes CDR1 MDHEN and CDR2 SYDVKM. This CDR3 is 16 amino acids long. UMI-tagged TRB cDNA libraries were built via 5' RACE. TCRdb re-called the 5' RACE reads; one entry per CDR3 protein, DNA not given. The listing contains more than 100,000 distinct CDR3 sequences. Comments on this clonotype: The antigen is unknown.

Triplicate approximately 300,000-cell sorts were made of each CD8+ T cell subset. This rearrangement joins TRBV28 to TRBJ2-7; TCRdb's D gene call, TRBD1, goes unchecked for lack of DNA. The sample comprised naive CXCR3+ CD8+ T cells from blood. Subset of the sample: CD45RO-CCR7+CD27+CD95- naive CD8+ T cells expressing CXCR3 (TNR3+). This sequence was found in a human donor in good health. Some clones in this sample may be carry-over from other donors' samples. The CDR3: CASSPKDRGLSYEQYF.